These 12 T cell receptor beta chains share one sample of origin, sequenced in a study of OX40 agonist ivuxolimab in advanced cancers. Sequenced by immunoSEQ multiplex PCR; TCRdb stores in-frame clones only, minus some. This table has 55,000 to 70,000 clones, around four fifths appearing once. The sample consisted of CD4+ or CD8+ T cells sorted from blood, taken in a trial of the OX40 agonist ivuxolimab. Every receptor here comes from an adult with an advanced solid tumor such as melanoma, head and neck, liver or kidney cancer.

This clone was counted a few times. The rearrangement joins TRBV2 to TRBJ2-7; the D is unclear. CDR1 and CDR2 from the germline V gene are SNHLY and FYNNEI. The CDR3 has 12 amino acids. Trimming removed 4 bases at V and 4 bases at J, with 8 bases between. Here the CDR3 DNA reads TGTGCCAGCAGTGGGGCAGTTTACGAGCAGTACTTC. Its protein is CASSGAVYEQYF. Full variable domain (missing parts from reference TRBV2 and TRBJ2-7): EPEVTQTPSHQVTQMGQEVILRCVPISNHLYFYWYRQILGQKVEFLVSFYNNEISEKSEIFDDQFSVERPDGSNFTLKIRSTKLEDSAMYFCASSGAVYEQYFGPGTRLTVT.

This clone showed up just once. The CDR3 region has the DNA TGTGCCAGCAGCTCGAGGACATTGAGTTACACCGGGGAGCTGTTTTTT. This encodes CASSSRTLSYTGELFF. This rearrangement joins TRBV7-9 to TRBJ2-2; D might be TRBD1 (5 bases). V lost 4 bases and J 3 bases, leaving 15 bases between the germline ends. This CDR3 is built from 16 residues. In germline, CDR1 is SEHNR, CDR2 FQNEAQ (reference sequence).

The J gene is TRBJ2-2, the V gene TRBV5-1, with D possibly being TRBD2 (6 bases). The CDR3 loop spans 14 amino acids. Germline CDR1 SGHRS, CDR2 YFSETQ. V shed 4 bases and J shed 4 bases, with 11 bases lying between them. This CDR3 is CASSPGSSTGELFF. As DNA, the CDR3 is TGCGCCAGCAGCCCCGGGAGTTCCACCGGGGAGCTGTTTTTT.

As DNA, the CDR3 is TGTGCCATCAGTGAGTCGACTTCCATGGCTGAAGCTTTCTTT. The encoded protein is CAISESTSMAEAFF. The rearrangement links TRBV10-3 to TRBJ1-1; D unresolved. The CDR3 has 14 amino acids. Trimming cost V 0 bases and J 6 bases, with 11 bases left between them. Germline CDR1 and CDR2: ENHRY and SYGVKD.

V usage is TRBV5-1 and J usage is TRBJ2-7, with D unclear. Germline V gene data show CDR1 as SGHRS and CDR2 as YFSETQ. Trimming took 3 bases from V and 4 from J, leaving 11 bases between them. The CDR3 runs 13 residues. The CDR3 coding sequence is TGCGCCAGCAGCTCAGACCCCGGGTACGAGCAGTACTTC. Protein product: CASSSDPGYEQYF.

This clone occurred once. The V gene is TRBV5-1, the J gene TRBJ2-3; TRBD1 aligns across 7 bases. The ends lost 6 bases at V and 2 bases at J; junction bases unmatched: 9. The CDR3 extends over 15 amino acids. CDR1 is SGHRS and CDR2 is YFSETQ in the germline V gene. The CDR3 spells CASTSTGQHTDTQYF. In nucleotides, the CDR3 is TGCGCCAGCACCTCGACAGGGCAACACACAGATACGCAGTATTTT.

This sequence joins TRBV19 and TRBJ2-3; 10 bases fit TRBD1. The ends lost 5 bases at V and 5 bases at J; junction bases unmatched: 7. There are 15 residues in the CDR3. Germline CDR1 reads LNHDA; CDR2 reads SQIVND (reference sequence). In nucleotides, the CDR3 is TGTGCCAGTAGTCGACAGGGGGCTAGACAAGATACGCAGTATTTT. Encoded protein: CASSRQGARQDTQYF.

The chain couples TRBV7-2 to TRBJ2-1; D could derive from TRBD1 or TRBD2 (6 bases each). The germline V and J ends were trimmed by 1 base and 0 bases, with 13 bases remaining between them. The CDR3 is 17 amino acids. Germline-derived CDR1 and CDR2 are SGHTA and FQGNSA. The CDR3 region is CASSLGGAGNSYNEQFF. DNA of the CDR3: TGTGCCAGCAGCTTAGGGGGGGCGGGCAACTCCTACAATGAGCAGTTCTTC.

This chain links TRBV6-6 with TRBJ2-1, with D possibly matching TRBD1 (7 bases). In germline, CDR1 is MNHNY, CDR2 SVGAGI (reference sequence). This CDR3 comprises 16 residues. V gave up 1 base and J gave up 5 bases, with 15 bases separating them. The CDR3 sequence is CASSYFGGTADNEQFF. In DNA form, the CDR3 reads TGTGCCAGCAGTTACTTTGGGGGGACAGCCGACAATGAGCAGTTCTTC.

Written as DNA, the CDR3 is TGTGCCAGCAGCTTGACACCGTACGAGCAGTACTTC. Its protein is CASSLTPYEQYF. The chain links TRBV7-2 to TRBJ2-7; no firm D call. The CDR3 is 12 amino acids. The germline gives CDR1 SGHTA, CDR2 FQGNSA. Trimming left V 3 bases short and J 4 bases short, with 7 bases between.

V is TRBV10-3 and J is TRBJ1-2; D might be TRBD1 (5 bases). V lost 6 bases and J lost 2, with 13 bases in between. Germline V gene lookup returns CDR1 ENHRY and CDR2 SYGVKD. The CDR3 is 14 residues long. The CDR3 coding sequence is TGTGCCATCAGGGGGGAGGGGCGGAACTATGGCTACACCTTC. It encodes CAIRGEGRNYGYTF.

The chain joins TRBV5-4 to TRBJ2-5; D possibly corresponds to TRBD2 (5 bases). The germline CDR1 and CDR2 sequences are SGHNT and YYREEE (reference sequence). The germline V and J ends were trimmed by 4 bases and 5 bases, with 15 bases remaining between them. The CDR3 has 14 residues. The CDR3 DNA follows: TGTGCCAGCAGCCAAGATTCTAGCTCGGAGACCCAGTACTTC. Protein sequence: CASSQDSSSETQYF.